This TCR beta chain was identified during a study of blood T cell repertoires in COVID-19. Study-wide background: Whether acute or convalescent, the COVID-19 samples came from the United States, Italy and Spain. From T cells, B-cell-depleted T cells, or PBMCs came the material, which was cDNA or gDNA.

Germline CDR1 and CDR2: LGHNA and YSLEER. This CDR3 contains 15 residues. V shed 4 bases, J shed 6 bases, and the junction held 7 bases outside the gene matches. Original processing notes: Amplification from reference gene primers served as the basis for estimated nucleated cell counts. Libraries were prepared by immunoSEQ multiplex PCR; TCRdb keeps only in-frame clonotypes and omits some of them. The DNA was the basis for D and trimming; V, J and clone size are from that table. The sample shows over 40,000 clones, approximately 92% of them seen only once. The V call is TRBV4-3, the J call TRBJ2-1, with TRBD1 identical over 9 bases. The sample was peripheral blood. The clonotype originates from a human donor in a cohort sampled during active COVID-19. CDR3 sequence: CASSPRQGDGNEQFF. The CDR3 region has the DNA TGCGCCAGCAGCCCACGACAGGGGGATGGCAATGAGCAGTTCTTC.